The clone carrying this T cell receptor beta chain was seen more than once but under ten times. This record belongs to a study of regulatory T cells in long-lasting Graves disease. TCR beta libraries were built with iRepertoire HTBI primers and Arm-PCR of CDR3 regions. MiXCR, run by TCRdb on the multiplex PCR reads, gives a single entry per CDR3 protein. The sample has 500,000 or so distinct CDR3 sequences, about 14% seen once. The sample's time point: newly diagnosed GD, antithyroid drugs for less than 3 months. Following extraction of RNA from PBMCs, that RNA was used to make the TCR library. V dropped 3 bases and J dropped 2 bases, with 17 bases sitting between them. Germline-derived CDR1 and CDR2 are SGHTA and FQGNSA. The CDR3 is 16 residues long. These same records also appear under a second study, on T cells in Graves' hyperthyroidism and ophthalmopathy.

This material consisted of peripheral blood mononuclear cells (PBMCs), taken at new diagnosis, from a patient treated with antithyroid drugs. The chain has TRBV7-2 and TRBJ2-7, with D tentatively TRBD1 or TRBD2 (5 bases each). The TCR comes from a woman aged 45-65 years with Graves disease. The CDR3 region has the DNA TGTGCCAGCAGCTTCGGGGCGAGTGAGTCAACCTACGAGCAGTACTTC. This sequence encodes CASSFGASESTYEQYF.